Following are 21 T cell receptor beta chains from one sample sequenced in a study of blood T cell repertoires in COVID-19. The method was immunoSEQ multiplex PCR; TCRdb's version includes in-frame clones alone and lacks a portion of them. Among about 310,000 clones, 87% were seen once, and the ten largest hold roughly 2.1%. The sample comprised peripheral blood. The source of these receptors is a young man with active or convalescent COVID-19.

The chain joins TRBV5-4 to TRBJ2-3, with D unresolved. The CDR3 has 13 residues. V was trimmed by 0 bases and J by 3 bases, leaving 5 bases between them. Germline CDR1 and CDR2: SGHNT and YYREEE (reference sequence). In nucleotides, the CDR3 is TGTGCCAGCAGCTTGGGACAAACAGATACGCAGTATTTT. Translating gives CASSLGQTDTQYF.

CDR3 residues: CASSSPGQANEQYF. The CDR3 DNA follows: TGTGCCAGCAGTTCTCCGGGACAGGCAAACGAGCAGTACTTC. The chain has TRBV27 and TRBJ2-7, with 8 bases lining up with TRBD1. Germline V gene lookup returns CDR1 MNHEY and CDR2 SMNVEV (reference sequence). This CDR3 is built from 14 residues. V lost 4 bases to trimming and J lost 5 bases; unmatched junction nucleotides: 7.

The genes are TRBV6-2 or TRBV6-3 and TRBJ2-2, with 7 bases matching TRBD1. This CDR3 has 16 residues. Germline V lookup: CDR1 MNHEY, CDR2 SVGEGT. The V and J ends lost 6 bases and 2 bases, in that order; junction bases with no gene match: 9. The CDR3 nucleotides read TGTGCCAGCAGCCGATGGGACAGACTAAACACCGGGGAGCTGTTTTTT. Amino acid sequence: CASSRWDRLNTGELFF.

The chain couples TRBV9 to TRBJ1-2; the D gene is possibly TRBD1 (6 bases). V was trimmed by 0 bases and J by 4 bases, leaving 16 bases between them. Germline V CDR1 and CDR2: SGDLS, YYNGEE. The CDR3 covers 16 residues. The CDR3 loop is CASSVATSGGPYGYTF. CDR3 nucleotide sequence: TGTGCCAGCAGCGTAGCTACATCGGGGGGGCCCTATGGCTACACCTTC.

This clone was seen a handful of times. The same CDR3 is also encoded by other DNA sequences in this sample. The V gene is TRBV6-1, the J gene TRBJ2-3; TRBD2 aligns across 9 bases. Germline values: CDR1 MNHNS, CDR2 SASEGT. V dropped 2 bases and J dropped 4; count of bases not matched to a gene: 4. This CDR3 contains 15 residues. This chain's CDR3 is CASSELAGGPDTQYF. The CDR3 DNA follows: TGTGCCAGCAGTGAATTGGCGGGGGGGCCAGATACGCAGTATTTT.

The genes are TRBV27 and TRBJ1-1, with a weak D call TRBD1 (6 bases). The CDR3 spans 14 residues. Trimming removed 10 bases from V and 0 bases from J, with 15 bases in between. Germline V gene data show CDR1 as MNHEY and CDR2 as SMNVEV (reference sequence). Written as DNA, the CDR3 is TGTGCCACCAGAGACAGGAGCATGAACACTGAAGCTTTCTTT. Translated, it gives CATRDRSMNTEAFF.

CDR3 DNA sequence: TGTGCCAGCAGTTGGGACACGAACACTGAAGCTTTCTTT. Its protein product is CASSWDTNTEAFF. The rearrangement uses TRBV27 and TRBJ1-1, with a tentative D call TRBD1 (6 bases). The CDR3 is 13 amino acids. Germline CDR1 reads MNHEY; CDR2 reads SMNVEV (reference sequence). V lost 4 bases and J lost 1, with 7 bases in between.

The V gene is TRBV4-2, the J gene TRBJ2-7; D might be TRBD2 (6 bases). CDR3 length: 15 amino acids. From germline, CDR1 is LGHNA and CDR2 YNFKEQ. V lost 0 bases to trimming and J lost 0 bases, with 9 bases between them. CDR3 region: CASSQEAGSSYEQYF. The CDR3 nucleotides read TGTGCCAGCAGCCAAGAGGCGGGGAGCTCCTACGAGCAGTACTTC.

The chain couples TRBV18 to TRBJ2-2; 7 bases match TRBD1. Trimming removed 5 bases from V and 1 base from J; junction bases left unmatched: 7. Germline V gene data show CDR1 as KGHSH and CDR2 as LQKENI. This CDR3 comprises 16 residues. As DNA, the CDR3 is TGTGCCAGCTCATGGGGACAGATTGAGAACACCGGGGAGCTGTTTTTT. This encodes CASSWGQIENTGELFF. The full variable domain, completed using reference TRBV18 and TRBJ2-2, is NAGVMQNPRHLVRRRGQEARLRCSPMKGHSHVYWYRQLPEEGLKFMVYLQKENIIDESGMPKERFSAEFPKEGPSILRIQQVVRGDSAAYFCASSWGQIENTGELFFGEGSRLTVL.

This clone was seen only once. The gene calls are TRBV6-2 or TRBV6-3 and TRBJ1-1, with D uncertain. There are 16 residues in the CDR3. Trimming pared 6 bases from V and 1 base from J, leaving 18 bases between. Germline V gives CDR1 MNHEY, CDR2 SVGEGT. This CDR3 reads CASSLTRGLWNTEAFF. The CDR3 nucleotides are TGTGCCAGCAGCTTGACCAGAGGACTGTGGAACACTGAAGCTTTCTTT.

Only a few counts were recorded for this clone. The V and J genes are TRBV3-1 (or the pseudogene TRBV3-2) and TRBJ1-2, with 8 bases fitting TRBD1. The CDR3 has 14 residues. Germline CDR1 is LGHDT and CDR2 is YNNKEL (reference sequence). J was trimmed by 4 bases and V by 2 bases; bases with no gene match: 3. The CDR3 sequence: CASSQPGGIYGYTF. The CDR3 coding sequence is TGTGCCAGCAGCCAACCAGGGGGCATCTATGGCTACACCTTC.

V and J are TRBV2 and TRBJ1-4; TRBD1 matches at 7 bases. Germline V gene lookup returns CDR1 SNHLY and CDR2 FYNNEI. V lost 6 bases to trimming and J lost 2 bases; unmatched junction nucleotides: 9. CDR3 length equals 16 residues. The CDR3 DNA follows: TGTGCCAGCAGGGGTGGACAGGCCGTGACTAATGAAAAACTGTTTTTT. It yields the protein CASRGGQAVTNEKLFF.

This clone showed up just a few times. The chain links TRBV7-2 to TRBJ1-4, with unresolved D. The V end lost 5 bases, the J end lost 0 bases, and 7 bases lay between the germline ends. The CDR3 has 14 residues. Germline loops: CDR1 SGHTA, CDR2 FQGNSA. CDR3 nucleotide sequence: TGTGCCAGCAGCAGGACTGCAACTAATGAAAAACTGTTTTTT. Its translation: CASSRTATNEKLFF.

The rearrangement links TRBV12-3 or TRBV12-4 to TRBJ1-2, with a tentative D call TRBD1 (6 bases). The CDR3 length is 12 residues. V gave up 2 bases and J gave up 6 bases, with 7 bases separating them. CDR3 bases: TGTGCCAGCAGTTTAAACAGGGATGGCTACACCTTC. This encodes CASSLNRDGYTF.

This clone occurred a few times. The CDR3 nucleotides read TGTGCCAGCAGCGTAGAGGCGGGAGGGCCCTGGGAGCAGTACTTC. Protein product: CASSVEAGGPWEQYF. This rearrangement joins TRBV9 to TRBJ2-7, with 9 bases aligning to TRBD2. The CDR3 length is 15 residues. The V gene end was trimmed by 0 bases and the J gene end by 7 bases; junction bases not matched to a gene: 8. CDR1 and CDR2 (germline): SGDLS, YYNGEE.

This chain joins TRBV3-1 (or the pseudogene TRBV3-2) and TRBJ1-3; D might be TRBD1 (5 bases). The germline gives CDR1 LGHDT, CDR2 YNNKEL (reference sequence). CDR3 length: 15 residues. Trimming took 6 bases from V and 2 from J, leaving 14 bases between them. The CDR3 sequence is CASSLSRAPGNTIYF. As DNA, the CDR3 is TGTGCCAGCAGTCTTTCCAGGGCTCCTGGAAACACCATATATTTT.

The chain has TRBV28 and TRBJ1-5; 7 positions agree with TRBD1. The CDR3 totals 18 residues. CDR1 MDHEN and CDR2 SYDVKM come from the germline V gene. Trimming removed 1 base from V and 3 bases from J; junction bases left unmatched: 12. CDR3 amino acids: CASSLLVPSDRSNQPQHF. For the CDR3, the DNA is TGTGCCAGCAGTTTATTAGTCCCCTCGGACAGGTCCAATCAGCCCCAGCATTTT.

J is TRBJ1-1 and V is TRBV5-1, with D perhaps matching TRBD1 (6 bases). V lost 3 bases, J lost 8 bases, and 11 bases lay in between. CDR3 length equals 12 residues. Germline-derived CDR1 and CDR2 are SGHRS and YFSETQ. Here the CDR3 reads CASSYPDREAFF. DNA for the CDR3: TGCGCCAGCAGCTATCCGGACAGAGAAGCTTTCTTT.

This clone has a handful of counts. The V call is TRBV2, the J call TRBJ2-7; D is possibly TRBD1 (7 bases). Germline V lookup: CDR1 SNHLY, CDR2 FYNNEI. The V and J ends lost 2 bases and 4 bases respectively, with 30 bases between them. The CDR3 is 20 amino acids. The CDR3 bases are TGTGCCAGCAGTGAACCCAGGGGGGTACCCCAGGGGGACTTACAATACGAGCAGTACTTC. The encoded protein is CASSEPRGVPQGDLQYEQYF. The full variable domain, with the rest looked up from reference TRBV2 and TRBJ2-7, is EPEVTQTPSHQVTQMGQEVILRCVPISNHLYFYWYRQILGQKVEFLVSFYNNEISEKSEIFDDQFSVERPDGSNFTLKIRSTKLEDSAMYFCASSEPRGVPQGDLQYEQYFGPGTRLTVT.

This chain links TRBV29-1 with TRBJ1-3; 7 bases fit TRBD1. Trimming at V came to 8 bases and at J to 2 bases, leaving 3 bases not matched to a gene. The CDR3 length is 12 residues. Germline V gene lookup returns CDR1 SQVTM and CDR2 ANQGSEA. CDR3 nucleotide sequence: TGCAGCTCGACAGGGCCTGGAAACACCATATATTTT. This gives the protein CSSTGPGNTIYF. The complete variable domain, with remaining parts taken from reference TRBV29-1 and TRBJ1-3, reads SAVISQKPSRDICQRGTSLTIQCQVDSQVTMMFWYRQQPGQSLTLIATANQGSEATYESGFVIDKFPISRPNLTFSTLTVSNMSPEDSSIYLCSSTGPGNTIYFGEGSWLTVV.

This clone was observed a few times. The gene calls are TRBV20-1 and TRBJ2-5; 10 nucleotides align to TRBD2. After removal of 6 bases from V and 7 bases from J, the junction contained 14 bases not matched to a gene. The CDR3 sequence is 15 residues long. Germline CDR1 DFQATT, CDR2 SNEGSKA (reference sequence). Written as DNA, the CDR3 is TGCAGTGCCAGTGTTAGCGGGGGGTTGGCGGGGACCCAGTACTTC. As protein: CSASVSGGLAGTQYF.